A single T cell receptor beta chain is shown here with its context. The record originates from a study of cytomegalovirus exposure and HLA in healthy donors. The overall study: The early release's HLA-typed donors yielded approximately 85 million unique TCRs.

CDR1 is MNHNS and CDR2 is SASEGT in the germline V gene. This CDR3 contains 11 residues. Trimming cost V 6 bases and J 7 bases, with 9 bases left between them. It was with 60 Vbeta and 13 Jbeta primers that the PCR ran. Libraries were prepared by immunoSEQ multiplex PCR; TCRdb keeps only in-frame clonotypes and omits some of them. The sample totals some 150,000 clones. This receptor was taken from a woman in her late teens or twenties in good health and CMV-seropositive. The rearrangement uses TRBV6-1 and TRBJ1-2; D unclear. The sequenced sample was PBMCs. CDR3 region: CASRGVGGYTF. Here the CDR3 DNA reads TGTGCCAGCAGGGGAGTAGGTGGCTACACCTTC.